This T cell receptor beta chain was sequenced in a study of blood T cell repertoires in COVID-19. The overall study: Acute-phase and convalescent COVID-19 samples originated in the United States, Italy and Spain. The analysed material was cDNA or gDNA that came from T cells, B-cell-depleted T cells, or PBMCs.

CDR3 length equals 14 residues. V trimming: 3 bases; J trimming: 10 bases; junction bases outside the gene matches: 5. Germline V lookup: CDR1 SGHRS, CDR2 YFSETQ. This clone has a single count. In the study's own analysis: Cell counts per sample came from amplifying reference gene primers. Data came from immunoSEQ multiplex PCR; TCRdb stores just in-frame clones and leaves some out. V and J calls and clone size come straight from that table; D and trimming were deduced from the DNA. The table shows roughly 390,000 clones, with about 85% occurring only once. Input material: peripheral blood. This rearrangement joins TRBV5-1 to TRBJ1-6, with TRBD1 matching 9 bases. This clonotype was obtained from a woman aged 18-30 years with acute or convalescent COVID-19. CDR3 bases: TGCGCCAGCAGCTCGGGGACAGGGACGTCACCCCTCCACTTT. The encoded protein is CASSSGTGTSPLHF.